Each of the 27 T cell receptor beta chains below was sequenced from the same sample in a study of post-analysis software for immune sequencing data (dated by TCRdb to the mid-2010s). No antigen has been identified for these receptors. The library was obtained by PCR. Data came from an Illumina HiSeq 2500. To reduce PCR and sequencing biases, unique molecular identifiers were incorporated into the TCR beta cDNA libraries. The public reads were quality trimmed at Q25 with fastp and then assembled into clones with MiXCR by TCRdb, keeping productive beta chains. Under each unique CDR3 protein, matching rows form one entry showing the most common genes and DNA. The sample table holds 550,000 to 700,000 distinct CDR3 sequences, of which 44% were seen once. The ten largest account for under 2% of the sample. Overall study results and their limits: About five TRBV segments, including TRBV5-6, TRBV5-1 and TRBV20-1, were significantly more frequent in patients than controls.

The sample taken for sequencing was blood. Receptors originate from a girl aged 5 to 17 with multiple sclerosis.

This clonotype was seen a handful of times. J is TRBJ1-1 and V is TRBV7-3; maybe TRBD1 (6 bases). V was cut by 2 bases and J by 0 bases, with 7 bases left in between. CDR1 and CDR2 from the germline V gene are SGHTA and FQGTGA. The length of the CDR3 is 14 residues. CDR3 in amino acids: CASSLGGMNTEAFF. The DNA of the CDR3 is TGTGCCAGCAGCTTAGGGGGCATGAACACTGAAGCTTTCTTT.

The chain combines TRBV20-1 with TRBJ1-1; no definite D call. V lost 5 bases to trimming and J lost 5 bases, with 21 bases between them. The CDR3 is 15 residues long. CDR1 is DFQATT, CDR2 SNEGSKA, per germline (reference sequence). This chain's CDR3 is CSAPPTGRLVTEAFF. The CDR3 coding sequence is TGCAGTGCTCCGCCGACCGGACGTCTGGTGACTGAAGCTTTCTTT.

V gene TRBV20-1 combines with J gene TRBJ2-7; perhaps TRBD1 as D (6 bases). Trimming removed 4 bases from V and 1 base from J, with 17 bases in between. The CDR3 runs to 15 residues. In germline, CDR1 is DFQATT, CDR2 SNEGSKA (reference sequence). CDR3 DNA sequence: TGCAGTGCTATAGGGGACACGACCCAGTCCTACGAGCAGTACTTC. Translated: CSAIGDTTQSYEQYF.

This clonotype was picked up a small number of times. The chain recombines TRBV12-3 or TRBV12-4 with TRBJ2-1; D is possibly TRBD2 (5 bases). V dropped 7 bases and J dropped 10 bases, with 17 bases sitting between them. This CDR3 has 13 residues. The CDR3 DNA reads TGTGCCAGCAACTCTGATACCCAGCGGGAGCAGTTCTTC. Residues: CASNSDTQREQFF.

The chain couples TRBV20-1 to TRBJ1-4; D call uncertain. Trimming took 1 base from V and 8 from J, leaving 11 bases between them. Germline CDR1 reads DFQATT; CDR2 reads SNEGSKA (reference sequence). The CDR3 consists of 13 residues. Here the CDR3 DNA reads TGCAGTGCTAGAGCCCTAGAAGACGAAAAACTGTTTTTT. Its protein product is CSARALEDEKLFF.

This clonotype came up a few times. V is TRBV2 and J is TRBJ2-3; a weak D match, TRBD1 (5 bases). The CDR3 is 11 amino acids. Trimming removed 4 bases at V and 8 bases at J, with 7 bases between. Germline lookup yields CDR1 SNHLY and CDR2 FYNNEI. CDR3 region: CASSGGRTQYF. The DNA of the CDR3 is TGTGCCAGCAGTGGGGGCCGTACGCAGTATTTT. Full variable domain (missing parts from reference TRBV2 and TRBJ2-3): EPEVTQTPSHQVTQMGQEVILRCVPISNHLYFYWYRQILGQKVEFLVSFYNNEISEKSEIFDDQFSVERPDGSNFTLKIRSTKLEDSAMYFCASSGGRTQYFGPGTRLTVL.

This clonotype was picked up many times. V usage is TRBV10-1 and J usage is TRBJ2-7, with 8 bases matching TRBD1. In germline, CDR1 is WNHNN, CDR2 SYGVQD (reference sequence). The V segment lost 10 bases and the J segment 5 bases; nucleotides outside the gene matches: 1. The CDR3 contains 10 residues. The CDR3 DNA is TGCGCCAAGGGACAGGACGAGCAGTACTTC. Translation gives CAKGQDEQYF.

The genes are TRBV12-3 or TRBV12-4 and TRBJ1-1, with D perhaps matching TRBD1 (5 bases). This CDR3 spans 15 amino acids. V was shortened by 6 bases and J by 5 bases, with 19 bases between the two germline ends. The CDR3 DNA is TGTGCCAGCAGCCGTTCGACAGTCGGTGGGACTGAAGCTTTCTTT. This sequence encodes CASSRSTVGGTEAFF.

The genes are TRBV11-3 and TRBJ1-1, with D tentatively TRBD1 (5 bases). The V end lost 3 bases, the J end lost 4 bases, and 12 bases lay between the germline ends. Germline lookup yields CDR1 SGHNT and CDR2 YENEEA. CDR3 length equals 14 residues. The CDR3 nucleotides are TGTGCCAGCAGCTTCGCCCCGGGGGTCACTGAAGCTTTCTTT. Translating it yields CASSFAPGVTEAFF.

The CDR3 loop reads CASKPGINQPQHF. For the CDR3, the DNA is TGTGCCAGCAAGCCGGGTATCAATCAGCCCCAGCATTTT. The genes are TRBV12-3 or TRBV12-4 and TRBJ1-5; unclear D gene. The CDR3 sequence is 13 residues long. V was cut by 7 bases and J by 3 bases, with 10 bases left in between.

This clonotype appeared a few times. The chain joins TRBV5-1 to TRBJ2-7; 13 bases fit TRBD2. V trimming: 3 bases; J trimming: 7 bases; junction bases outside the gene matches: 13. The CDR3 has 17 residues. Germline lookup yields CDR1 SGHRS and CDR2 YFSETQ. The CDR3 reads CASSSLLGLAGVGEQYF. CDR3 nucleotides: TGCGCCAGCAGCTCCTTACTCGGACTAGCGGGAGTAGGGGAGCAGTACTTC. Filled out from reference TRBV5-1 and TRBJ2-7, the complete variable domain reads KAGVTQTPRYLIKTRGQQVTLSCSPISGHRSVSWYQQTPGQGLQFLFEYFSETQRNKGNFPGRFSGRQFSNSRSEMNVSTLELGDSALYLCASSSLLGLAGVGEQYFGPGTRLTVT.

This chain uses TRBV3-1 with TRBJ2-5; 14 nucleotides agree with TRBD2. The CDR3 runs 16 residues. Germline CDR1 and CDR2: LGHDT and YNNKEL (reference sequence). V was clipped by 2 bases and J by 3 bases; unmatched bases: 2. CDR3 amino acids: CASSQSGLAGEETQYF. DNA of the CDR3: TGTGCCAGCAGCCAATCGGGACTAGCGGGAGAAGAGACCCAGTACTTC.

Only a few counts were recorded for this clonotype. This chain links TRBV9 with TRBJ2-5, with D possibly called TRBD1 or TRBD2 (5 bases each). CDR3 length equals 14 residues. V lost 3 bases and J 5 bases, leaving 14 bases between the germline ends. Germline V lookup: CDR1 SGDLS, CDR2 YYNGEE. The CDR3 region has the DNA TGTGCCAGCAGCGCCTCCCGGGGCCTGGAGACCCAGTACTTC. Translating it yields CASSASRGLETQYF.

This chain connects TRBV12-3 or TRBV12-4 to TRBJ2-4; D possibly matches TRBD1 or TRBD2 (6 bases each). The J call may be incorrect, as the DNA end agrees better with TRBJ2-7. This CDR3 is 13 amino acids long. The CDR3 coding sequence is TGTGCCAGCAGCTCTCTAGGGGGAGGCGAGCAGTACTTC. This translates into CASSSLGGGEQYF.

The rearrangement joins TRBV10-3 to TRBJ1-1, with 9 nucleotides matching TRBD1. The CDR3 sequence is 15 residues long. Germline V gives CDR1 ENHRY, CDR2 SYGVKD. Trimming at V came to 3 bases and at J to 11 bases, leaving 13 bases not matched to a gene. CDR3 bases: TGTGCCATCAGTGACAACAAACAGGGGGCTCAGCGGGCTTTCTTT. As protein: CAISDNKQGAQRAFF.

The chain is built from TRBV5-1 and TRBJ2-1, with 11 bases identical to TRBD2. V shed 4 bases, J shed 8 bases, and the junction held 14 bases outside the gene matches. Germline CDR1 is SGHRS and CDR2 is YFSETQ. CDR3 length: 17 amino acids. For the CDR3, the DNA is TGCGCCAGCAGCAAAAGCCTGACTAGCGGGGCGGGCCATGAGCAGTTCTTC. This encodes CASSKSLTSGAGHEQFF.

CDR3 protein: CSVDRTSMPDVEQFF. CDR3 bases: TGCAGCGTTGACAGGACATCCATGCCCGATGTGGAGCAGTTCTTC. The chain recombines TRBV29-1 with TRBJ2-1; TRBD1 might be the D (5 bases). Trimming removed 3 bases from V and 10 bases from J, with 22 bases in between. Germline V gene data show CDR1 as SQVTM and CDR2 as ANQGSEA. The length of the CDR3 is 15 residues.

The gene calls are TRBV7-2 and TRBJ2-3, with 13 positions matching TRBD2. The CDR3 length is 19 residues. After removal of 5 bases from V and 0 bases from J, the junction contained 11 bases not matched to a gene. Per the germline V gene, CDR1 is SGHTA and CDR2 is FQGNSA. The CDR3 sequence: CASSPRRTLAGGSTDTQYF. In DNA form, the CDR3 reads TGTGCCAGCAGCCCCCGTCGGACACTAGCGGGGGGGAGCACAGATACGCAGTATTTT.

The chain carries TRBV20-1 and TRBJ2-6; the D gene is possibly TRBD1 (6 bases). This CDR3 comprises 16 residues. V lost 1 base to trimming and J lost 0 bases, with 10 bases between them. The germline CDR1 and CDR2 sequences are DFQATT and SNEGSKA (reference sequence). The CDR3 spells CSARGQENSGANVLTF. The DNA of the CDR3 is TGCAGTGCTAGAGGACAGGAGAACTCTGGGGCCAACGTCCTGACTTTC.

This clonotype was seen more than once but under ten times. The rearrangement uses TRBV20-1 and TRBJ2-7; D gene ambiguous. CDR3 length equals 12 residues. The germline gives CDR1 DFQATT, CDR2 SNEGSKA (reference sequence). V was pared by 6 bases and J by 1 base, with 10 bases between. The chain's CDR3 is CSATRASYEQYF. In DNA form, the CDR3 reads TGCAGTGCCACCCGGGCGTCCTACGAGCAGTACTTC.

This rearrangement joins TRBV13 to TRBJ2-7; a weak D match, TRBD2 (5 bases). V was cut by 5 bases and J by 5 bases, with 19 bases left in between. Germline loops: CDR1 PRHDT, CDR2 FYEKMQ (reference sequence). This CDR3 region has 15 residues. The CDR3 DNA is TGTGCCAGCAGCCCCCGGCCTGACGGGGAAGACGAGCAGTACTTC. Protein: CASSPRPDGEDEQYF.

The CDR3 nucleotides are TGTGCCATCAGCCGGGGAACAGGGCAGCCCCAGCATTTT. It encodes CAISRGTGQPQHF. V and J are TRBV10-3 and TRBJ1-5, with a tentative D call TRBD1 (6 bases). V lost 6 bases to trimming and J lost 7 bases, with 13 bases between them. Germline V lookup: CDR1 ENHRY, CDR2 SYGVKD. This CDR3 is built from 13 residues.

This clonotype was picked up a small number of times. The chain links TRBV20-1 to TRBJ2-3; maybe TRBD2 (5 bases). The CDR3 has 14 amino acids. The V end lost 6 bases, the J end lost 5 bases, and 18 bases lay between the germline ends. Germline values: CDR1 DFQATT, CDR2 SNEGSKA (reference sequence). CDR3 sequence reads: CSAPSPGSKDTQYF. CDR3 DNA sequence: TGCAGTGCCCCCAGCCCGGGGTCCAAAGATACGCAGTATTTT.

The chain joins TRBV20-1 to TRBJ2-3; 12 bases align to TRBD2. This CDR3 is built from 16 residues. V dropped 0 bases and J dropped 4; count of bases not matched to a gene: 5. The germline V gene encodes CDR1 DFQATT and CDR2 SNEGSKA (reference sequence). In DNA, the CDR3 is TGCAGTGCTAGAGACCGCCGACTAGCGGGGGCAGATACGCAGTATTTT. This codes for CSARDRRLAGADTQYF.

This clonotype came up a few times. This chain connects TRBV20-1 to TRBJ2-3, with D perhaps TRBD2 (6 bases). CDR3 size: 13 residues. V dropped 5 bases and J dropped 4 bases, with 13 bases sitting between them. Germline V gene data show CDR1 as DFQATT and CDR2 as SNEGSKA (reference sequence). CDR3: CSAWDFGADTQYF. CDR3 nucleotides: TGCAGTGCTTGGGACTTTGGGGCAGATACGCAGTATTTT.

The chain couples TRBV6-5 to TRBJ2-7, with D possibly TRBD1 on 6 matching bases. The V end was cut by 8 bases, the J end by 2 bases, with 10 bases between. The CDR3 extends over 12 amino acids. Germline V gene lookup returns CDR1 MNHEY and CDR2 SVGAGI. CDR3 nucleotides: TGTGCCAGCTACAGGGTCGCCTACGAGCAGTACTTC. The encoded protein is CASYRVAYEQYF.

The rearrangement links TRBV29-1 to TRBJ2-5, with D tentatively TRBD2 (7 bases). The J call is doubtful: the DNA matches TRBJ2-7 better. This CDR3 comprises 13 residues. Germline CDR1 SQVTM, CDR2 ANQGSEA. CDR3: CSVDGGRTDEQYF. The CDR3 DNA reads as TGCAGCGTTGACGGGGGGCGAACGGACGAGCAGTACTTC.